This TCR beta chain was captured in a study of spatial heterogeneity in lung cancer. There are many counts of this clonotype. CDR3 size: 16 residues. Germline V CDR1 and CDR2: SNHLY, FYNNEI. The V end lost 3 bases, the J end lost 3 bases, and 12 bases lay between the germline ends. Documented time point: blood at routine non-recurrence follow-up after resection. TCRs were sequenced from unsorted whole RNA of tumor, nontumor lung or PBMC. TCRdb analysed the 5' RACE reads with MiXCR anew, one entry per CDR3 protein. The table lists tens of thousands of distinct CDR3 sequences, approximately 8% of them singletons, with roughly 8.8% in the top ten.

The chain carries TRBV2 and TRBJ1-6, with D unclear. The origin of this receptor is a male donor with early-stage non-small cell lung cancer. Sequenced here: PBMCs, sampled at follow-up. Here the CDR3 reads CASSDSGTIYNSPLHF. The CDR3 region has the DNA TGTGCCAGCAGTGATTCAGGCACCATCTATAATTCACCCCTCCACTTT.